This passage covers 19 T cell receptor beta chains from one sample sequenced in a study of T cells in Graves' hyperthyroidism and ophthalmopathy. The CDR3 regions of TCR beta were amplified from RNA transcripts. The HTBI set primed first-round TCR CDR3 RT-PCR. Using its own MiXCR run on the multiplex PCR reads, TCRdb lists one record per CDR3 protein. The table lists 250,000 to 300,000 distinct CDR3 sequences, around 15% of them singletons. Sequenced: blood. These receptors were collected from a woman aged 40 to 50 with Graves' hyperthyroidism.

This chain uses TRBV20-1 with TRBJ2-3; D tentatively reads TRBD1 or TRBD2 (5 bases each). With 0 bases removed from V and 2 bases from J, the gap between germline ends came to 9 bases. The CDR3 loop spans 14 amino acids. CDR1 DFQATT and CDR2 SNEGSKA come from the germline V gene (reference sequence). The CDR3 spells CSARDRGPTDTQYF. CDR3 DNA sequence: TGCAGTGCTAGAGATCGGGGCCCCACAGATACGCAGTATTTT.

Ten or more counts support this clonotype. The genes are TRBV2 and TRBJ2-4, with D tentatively TRBD1 (7 bases). The CDR3 contains 14 residues. Looked up from germline, CDR1 is SNHLY and CDR2 is FYNNEI. Trimming shortened V by 7 bases and J by 0 bases, and 10 bases separated the two germline ends. The CDR3 coding sequence is TGTGCCAGCACAGGGGGGATAGCCAAAAACATTCAGTACTTC. Residues: CASTGGIAKNIQYF.

In its sample, this clonotype was seen many times. The V call is TRBV12-5, the J call TRBJ1-1; 7 bases are a match to TRBD1. This CDR3 comprises 12 residues. Germline trimming cut 3 bases from V and 7 bases from J; bases unmatched to any gene: 2. Germline V gene sequence: CDR1 LGHNT, CDR2 FRNRAP. CDR3 sequence (DNA): TGTGCTAGTGGTTTAAGGGGGCTTGAAGCTTTCTTT. Its translation is CASGLRGLEAFF.

This clonotype has a count of ten or more. The chain employs TRBV28 and TRBJ1-3; weak D call: TRBD1 (5 bases). Germline assignment: CDR1 MDHEN and CDR2 SYDVKM. Trimming removed 1 base from V and 0 bases from J, with 13 bases in between. The CDR3 contains 17 residues. CDR3 DNA sequence: TGTGCCAGCAGTTTATTGGGGCAGTCGAGCTCTGGAAACACCATATATTTT. Translation: CASSLLGQSSSGNTIYF.

The genes are TRBV5-1 and TRBJ2-5, with 11 bases that match TRBD2. Losses at the gene ends were 4 bases for V and 4 bases for J; bases not matched to a gene: 12. Germline assignment: CDR1 SGHRS and CDR2 YFSETQ. CDR3 length: 17 residues. Written as DNA, the CDR3 is TGCGCCAGCAGCCCCGCCCCGGGACTAGCGGCCGCAGAGACCCAGTACTTC. Its protein is CASSPAPGLAAAETQYF.

A remark on this clonotype: Possible read error: a much larger clone is one base away. Since no conserved phenylalanine or tryptophan closes the CDR3, a read error is the likely cause. The chain employs TRBV19 and TRBJ1-5; D is unresolved. This CDR3 is 15 amino acids long. V shed 4 bases and J shed 0 bases, with 10 bases lying between them. Looked up from germline, CDR1 is LNHDA and CDR2 is SQIVND (reference sequence). The CDR3 spells CASSKEDYSNQPQHL. The CDR3 nucleotides are TGTGCCAGTAGTAAGGAGGATTATAGCAATCAGCCCCAGCATCTT.

There are many counts of this clonotype. The rearrangement uses TRBV6-6 and TRBJ2-3; D might be TRBD1 (5 bases). The CDR3 is 14 residues long. V was clipped by 0 bases and J by 1 base, with 5 bases between them. The germline V gene has CDR1 MNHNY and CDR2 SVGAGI (reference sequence). The CDR3 coding sequence is TGTGCCAGCAGTTACTCGACAGGCACAGATACGCAGTATTTT. It is translated as CASSYSTGTDTQYF.

This clonotype occurred many times. The chain employs TRBV6-5 and TRBJ1-1; D unclear. Trimming removed 4 bases from V and 6 bases from J, with 12 bases in between. Germline CDR1 reads MNHEY; CDR2 reads SVGAGI. This CDR3 has 13 amino acids. CDR3 amino acids: CASSLGFGSEAFF. The CDR3 bases are TGTGCCAGCAGTTTAGGATTCGGGTCTGAAGCTTTCTTT.

The chain couples TRBV28 to TRBJ1-6, with D perhaps TRBD1 (5 bases). Deletions cut 5 bases from V and 10 bases from J, with 15 bases between. The CDR3 is 14 amino acids. In germline, CDR1 is MDHEN, CDR2 SYDVKM. CDR3: CASSLRDGPSPLHF. In DNA form, the CDR3 reads TGTGCCAGCAGTCTACGGGACGGACCCTCACCCCTCCACTTT.

This clonotype occurred a few times. The genes are TRBV5-5 and TRBJ2-3; D unresolved. The V end was cut by 2 bases, the J end by 6 bases, with 13 bases between. Germline CDR1 SGHKS, CDR2 YYEKEE (reference sequence). The CDR3 length is 14 residues. The DNA for the CDR3 is TGTGCCAGCAGCTTTGAAATCGCACAGGATACGCAGTATTTT. Residues: CASSFEIAQDTQYF.

In this sample, this clonotype turned up many times. CDR3 DNA sequence: TGTGCCAGCAGCTTAAGACTCAGCACAGATACGCAGTATTTT. It yields the protein CASSLRLSTDTQYF. The chain recombines TRBV7-8 with TRBJ2-3; D is unresolved. This CDR3 has 14 amino acids. Trimming took 2 bases from V and 0 from J, leaving 6 bases between them. CDR1 SGHVS and CDR2 FQNEAQ come from the germline V gene.

There are many counts of this clonotype. For the CDR3, the DNA is TGCAGTGCTATGGCTAGCGGGCGTCCATCCTACGAGCAGTACTTC. This translates into CSAMASGRPSYEQYF. The gene calls are TRBV20-1 and TRBJ2-7, with 8 bases fitting TRBD2. This CDR3 spans 15 amino acids. The V segment lost 4 bases and the J segment 1 base; nucleotides outside the gene matches: 9. Germline assignment: CDR1 DFQATT and CDR2 SNEGSKA (reference sequence).

This clonotype was counted at least ten times. The chain employs TRBV24-1 and TRBJ2-1; D is unclear. The germline V gene encodes CDR1 KGHDR and CDR2 SFDVKD. The CDR3 length is 16 residues. V was pared by 0 bases and J by 1 base, with 9 bases between. CDR3 in amino acids: CATSDLLPRSYNEQFF. DNA for the CDR3: TGTGCCACCAGTGATTTGCTCCCTAGGTCCTACAATGAGCAGTTCTTC.

This clonotype was counted many times. The V call is TRBV28, the J call TRBJ2-3; possible D gene TRBD2, 5 bases. CDR1 MDHEN and CDR2 SYDVKM come from the germline V gene. CDR3 size: 15 residues. V lost 6 bases, J lost 0 bases, and 13 bases lay in between. DNA of the CDR3: TGTGCCAGCAGCATGATAGCGAGTAGCACAGATACGCAGTATTTT. This translates into CASSMIASSTDTQYF.

Ten or more counts support this clonotype. V usage is TRBV25-1 and J usage is TRBJ1-1, with TRBD1 matching 9 bases. This CDR3 is built from 15 residues. V trimming: 5 bases; J trimming: 6 bases; junction bases outside the gene matches: 10. In germline, CDR1 is MGHDK, CDR2 SYGVNS. The CDR3 loop reads CASSRPGTGRPEAFF. The CDR3 nucleotides read TGTGCCAGCAGTCGTCCCGGGACAGGGCGCCCTGAAGCTTTCTTT.

This clonotype was recorded many times. This sequence joins TRBV12-3 or TRBV12-4 and TRBJ2-2, with TRBD2 matching over 7 bases. The CDR3 runs 15 residues. V dropped 3 bases and J dropped 2; count of bases not matched to a gene: 3. The CDR3 bases are TGTGCCAGCAGTTTTGGCGGGGGAAACACCGGGGAGCTGTTTTTT. As protein: CASSFGGGNTGELFF.

The table lists this clonotype with many counts. J is TRBJ1-1 and V is TRBV20-1; D gene uncertain. In germline, CDR1 is DFQATT, CDR2 SNEGSKA (reference sequence). V was clipped by 6 bases and J by 11 bases, with 19 bases between them. The CDR3 extends over 12 amino acids. The CDR3 DNA is TGCAGTGCCTCCGGGAGCCACCCTAGGGCTTTCTTT. The encoded protein is CSASGSHPRAFF.

This clonotype was seen repeatedly, ten times or more. V and J are TRBV5-1 and TRBJ1-2; 8 bases align to TRBD1. The CDR3 consists of 14 residues. Germline CDR1 reads SGHRS; CDR2 reads YFSETQ. The V gene end was trimmed by 4 bases and the J gene end by 6 bases; junction bases not matched to a gene: 8. CDR3 sequence reads: CASSTGQGSDGYTF. The CDR3 nucleotides are TGCGCCAGCAGCACCGGACAGGGCTCTGATGGCTACACCTTC.

This clonotype was counted between two and nine times. The chain couples TRBV13 to TRBJ2-5; 12 bases are a match to TRBD2. V gave up 5 bases and J gave up 1 base; unmatched junction bases: 5. From germline, CDR1 is PRHDT and CDR2 FYEKMQ (reference sequence). The CDR3 is 16 amino acids. CDR3 in amino acids: CASSPRTSGIQETQYF. In DNA, the CDR3 is TGTGCCAGCAGCCCGAGGACTAGCGGGATCCAAGAGACCCAGTACTTC.